The T cell receptor beta chain under discussion was sequenced for a study of cytomegalovirus exposure and HLA in healthy donors. Study-level findings and limits: Being indistinguishable, some V segments were excluded, TRBV6-2 and TRBV6-3 among them.

Germline CDR1 reads GTSNPN; CDR2 reads SVGIG (reference sequence). The V and J ends lost 2 bases and 2 bases respectively, with 10 bases between them. There are 14 residues in the CDR3. To note about this clone: Its antigen is unknown.

The study ran its PCR with 60 Vbeta and 13 Jbeta primers. Libraries were prepared by immunoSEQ multiplex PCR; TCRdb keeps only in-frame clonotypes and omits some of them. Here the sample spans roughly 100,000 clones, around 15% being singletons. Sequenced input: PBMCs. The chain combines TRBV30 with TRBJ1-3, with no clear D. This TCR was recovered from a female donor in good health and CMV-seronegative. The CDR3 region is CAWSPRTAGNTIYF. The DNA for the CDR3 is TGTGCCTGGAGTCCCCGGACTGCTGGAAACACCATATATTTT.